Shown below are 10 T cell receptor beta chains from a single sample sequenced in a study of shared clonotypes between healthy human individuals. The data were produced by immunoSEQ multiplex PCR, yet TCRdb's version contains in-frame clones alone and is incomplete. The sample has about 680,000 clones; less than 80% are singletons. Sequences were obtained from memory CD4+ T cells sorted from blood. Subset indicated: CD45RA-negative fraction. The receptors were gathered from a woman aged 25 to 45 in good health.

The rearrangement links TRBV11-3 to TRBJ2-3, with TRBD2 as a possible D gene (6 bases). The CDR3 sequence is 15 residues long. Germline V gene data show CDR1 as SGHNT and CDR2 as YENEEA. V dropped 1 base and J dropped 3 bases, with 11 bases sitting between them. Here the CDR3 reads CASSLAAGQTDTQYF. CDR3 nucleotides: TGTGCCAGCAGCTTAGCAGCGGGTCAAACAGATACGCAGTATTTT.

The chain carries TRBV2 and TRBJ2-7, with a tentative D call TRBD2 (6 bases). Trimming cost V 4 bases and J 5 bases, with 15 bases left between them. Germline CDR1 and CDR2: SNHLY and FYNNEI. The CDR3 extends over 14 amino acids. CDR3 protein: CASSGDSQFNEQYF. The CDR3 DNA sequence: TGTGCCAGCAGTGGGGACTCACAGTTTAACGAGCAGTACTTC.

This clone was recorded a few times. Other DNA sequences in the same sample also yield this CDR3. The rearrangement uses TRBV10-3 and TRBJ1-3; D unresolved. Trimming took 2 bases from V and 1 from J, leaving 6 bases between them. Germline V CDR1 and CDR2: ENHRY, SYGVKD. CDR3 length: 14 amino acids. Here the CDR3 reads CAISERESGNTIYF. For the CDR3, the DNA is TGTGCCATCAGTGAGAGGGAATCTGGAAACACCATATATTTT.

V gene TRBV19 combines with J gene TRBJ2-1; TRBD2 matches 9 bases. The CDR3 sequence is 16 residues long. The V gene end was trimmed by 4 bases and the J gene end by 0 bases; junction bases not matched to a gene: 4. The germline CDR1 and CDR2 sequences are LNHDA and SQIVND (reference sequence). The CDR3 here is CASSTLAGDSYNEQFF. The CDR3 DNA follows: TGTGCCAGTAGTACCTTAGCGGGAGACTCCTACAATGAGCAGTTCTTC.

This clone has ten or more counts. CDR3 residues: CASSWDTGGEQYF. The CDR3 DNA sequence: TGTGCCAGCAGCTGGGACACGGGGGGGGAGCAGTACTTC. The chain links TRBV7-8 to TRBJ2-7; 8 bases map to TRBD2. This CDR3 has 13 amino acids. The germline CDR1 and CDR2 sequences are SGHVS and FQNEAQ. V dropped 4 bases and J dropped 7; count of bases not matched to a gene: 6.

This clone was detected once. CDR3 nucleotides: TGTGCCAGCAGCTTAAGGGTAGCGGGAACCAATTCCTACAATGAGCAGTTCTTC. The encoded protein is CASSLRVAGTNSYNEQFF. The V and J genes are TRBV7-6 and TRBJ2-1, with 8 bases lining up with TRBD2. This CDR3 contains 18 residues. Trimming took 2 bases from V and 1 from J; bases not matched to a gene: 10. Germline CDR1 SGHVS, CDR2 FNYEAQ.

This chain uses TRBV19 with TRBJ1-5; a possible D gene is TRBD1 (5 bases). The germline CDR1 and CDR2 sequences are LNHDA and SQIVND (reference sequence). The V end was cut by 3 bases, the J end by 6 bases, with 12 bases between. The CDR3 is made up of 14 amino acids. The CDR3: CASSMEGRVQPQHF. The CDR3 DNA sequence: TGTGCCAGTAGTATGGAGGGGAGGGTTCAGCCCCAGCATTTT.

V gene TRBV4-1 combines with J gene TRBJ1-1; D uncertain. Between the trimmed V and J ends, which lost 2 bases and 11 bases, there was a span of 15 bases. This CDR3 spans 13 amino acids. Per germline, CDR1 MGHRA and CDR2 YSYEKL. The chain's CDR3 is CASSQNVPGWAFF. CDR3 nucleotides: TGCGCCAGCAGCCAAAATGTCCCGGGTTGGGCTTTCTTT.

This clone has a single count. DNA for the CDR3: TGTGCCAGCAGCTCCCCCGGCGGAGCCCACACAGATACGCAGTATTTT. Encoded protein: CASSSPGGAHTDTQYF. This chain uses TRBV7-8 with TRBJ2-3; D uncertain. The CDR3 length is 16 residues. Germline assignment: CDR1 SGHVS and CDR2 FQNEAQ. Trimming shortened V by 4 bases and J by 2 bases, and 16 bases separated the two germline ends.

V is TRBV11-2 and J is TRBJ2-4, with TRBD1 identical over 7 bases. Germline loops: CDR1 SGHAT, CDR2 FQNNGV. J was trimmed by 1 base and V by 5 bases; bases with no gene match: 8. There are 16 residues in the CDR3. The CDR3: CASSLTSTGAKNIQYF. CDR3 DNA sequence: TGTGCCAGCAGCCTTACGTCGACAGGGGCCAAAAACATTCAGTACTTC.